The rows below give T cell receptor beta chains drawn from one sample of a study of OX40 agonist ivuxolimab in advanced cancers. Using immunoSEQ multiplex PCR, the repertoire was profiled, and TCRdb retains in-frame clones only, with some absent. Among approximately 45,000 clones listed, about 90% were seen once. The specimen comprised CD4+ or CD8+ T cells sorted from blood, sampled in a trial of the OX40 agonist ivuxolimab. Source of these receptors: an adult with an advanced solid tumor such as melanoma, head and neck, liver or kidney cancer. The CDR3 runs from the conserved cysteine through the conserved F or W. The D gene is left open where the match is weak. Size is omitted from some rows. Given values are once, few, many or a class for expanded clones.

- | TRBJ1-1 | - | TRBV4-3 | TGCGCCAGCAGCCAAGGTTCAGAATTGAACACTGAAGCTTTCTTT | CASSQGSELNTEAFF
- | TRBJ2-3 | - | TRBV7-6 | TGTGCCAGCAGCTTAAATGTGGGTAGCACAGATACGCAGTATTTT | CASSLNVGSTDTQYF
TRBD1 | TRBJ1-1 | - | TRBV13 | TGTGCCAGCAGCCCCTCCGGGACAGGAGTGAACACTGAAGCTTTCTTT | CASSPSGTGVNTEAFF
- | TRBJ1-1 | once | TRBV27 | TGTGCCAGCAGTTTAACAGATATGAACACTGAAGCTTTCTTT | CASSLTDMNTEAFF
- | TRBJ1-1 | - | TRBV19 | TGTGCCAGTAGTATGTATAGAGATTGGGTGAACACTGAAGCTTTCTTT | CASSMYRDWVNTEAFF
TRBD1 | TRBJ1-1 | - | TRBV10-3 | TGTGCCATCTCTATTGGTCAGGGGGCCCGGGGGACTGAAGCTTTCTTT | CAISIGQGARGTEAFF
- | TRBJ2-5 | once | TRBV14 | TGTGCCAGCAGCTTGAACTCCCTAGGCGAGACCCAGTACTTC | CASSLNSLGETQYF
- | TRBJ2-7 | - | TRBV5-6 | TGTGCCAGCAGCTTAAGCAGAGGAACCTACGAGCAGTACTTC | CASSLSRGTYEQYF
- | TRBJ2-3 | - | TRBV15 | TGTGCCACCACTCAACGGCGGGGTGGCACAGATACGCAGTATTTT | CATTQRRGGTDTQYF
TRBD2 | TRBJ2-2 | once | TRBV28 | TGTGCCAGCAGTGGACTAGCGGGGGACGGGGAGCTGTTTTTT | CASSGLAGDGELFF
- | TRBJ1-2 | - | TRBV4-2 | TGTGCCAGCAGCCTGGGGGGTGGGACCGATGGCTACACCTTC | CASSLGGGTDGYTF
TRBD2 | TRBJ2-7 | - | TRBV27 | TGTGCCAGCAGTGAGGGGACTAGCGGGAGTCAGGAGCAGTACTTC | CASSEGTSGSQEQYF
- | TRBJ1-1 | few | TRBV7-9 | TGTGCCAGCAGCAACACAGTTATGAACACTGAAGCTTTCTTT | CASSNTVMNTEAFF
- | TRBJ2-3 | - | TRBV27 | TGTGCCAGCAGTCCCTCACCTCGCACAGATACGCAGTATTTT | CASSPSPRTDTQYF
TRBD1 | TRBJ1-4 | - | TRBV19 | TGTGCCAGTAGTATAGGTTCCCCCGACAGGGGTAAATTTTTCCATGAAAAACTGTTTTTT | CASSIGSPDRGKFFHEKLFF
TRBD1 | TRBJ1-2 | - | TRBV7-9 | TGTGCCAGCAGCTTCCGTGGGGACAGGGGAGGCTACACCTTC | CASSFRGDRGGYTF
- | TRBJ2-3 | - | TRBV21-1 | TGTGCCAGGTCGCTCAGACTAGCGGGGGGGCCAACAGATACGCAGTATTTT | CARSLRLAGGPTDTQYF
- | TRBJ1-3 | - | TRBV4-1 | TGCGCCAGCACCCTAGAGGGAAACACCATATATTTT | CASTLEGNTIYF
- | TRBJ1-1 | once | TRBV19 | TGTGCCAGTAGTAGAACGAAAGGGATCACTGAAGCTTTCTTT | CASSRTKGITEAFF
TRBD2 | TRBJ2-1 | - | TRBV19 | TGTGCCAGTAGTATCGGAACGGGGGGGCACAAAGAGTCGTATAGTAATCAGTTCTTC | CASSIGTGGHKESYSNQFF
TRBD1 | TRBJ1-2 | - | TRBV6-5 | TGTGCCAGCAGTACGGGACAGGGGGATGGCTACACCTTC | CASSTGQGDGYTF
TRBD1 | TRBJ1-1 | - | TRBV19 | TGTGCCAGTAGCCTGGCCCCCGGACAGGGCGAAACTGAAGCTTTCTTT | CASSLAPGQGETEAFF
- | TRBJ1-3 | - | TRBV29-1 | TGCAGCGCCCGCGAACCAGGAAACACCATATATTTT | CSAREPGNTIYF
TRBD1 | TRBJ2-2 | - | TRBV29-1 | TGCAGCGTTGAGGGGGGACAGGCGAACACCGGGGAGCTGTTTTTT | CSVEGGQANTGELFF
- | TRBJ1-2 | - | TRBV27 | TGTGCCACCCGAGGGACACCCAACTATGGCTACACCTTC | CATRGTPNYGYTF
TRBD1 | TRBJ2-5 | - | TRBV13 | TGTGCCAGCAGCTTAGGGTTCCAGGGGGCATCAGAGACCCAGTACTTC | CASSLGFQGASETQYF
- | TRBJ1-2 | once | TRBV19 | TGTGCCAGTACCATGGCCCAGCCCGAAATCTATGGCTACACCTTC | CASTMAQPEIYGYTF
TRBD1 | TRBJ2-7 | - | TRBV19 | TGTGCCAGTAGTATACAGGGGGCGGAAGACGAGCAGTACTTC | CASSIQGAEDEQYF
TRBD1 | TRBJ1-1 | - | TRBV6-6 | TGTGCCAGCAGCAACTCGAGGGACAGAGCCTCTCCTGAAGCTTTCTTT | CASSNSRDRASPEAFF
- | TRBJ1-1 | - | TRBV7-9 | TGTGCCAGCAGCTTAGGACAAATGAACACTGAAGCTTTCTTT | CASSLGQMNTEAFF
- | TRBJ2-7 | - | TRBV27 | TGTGCCAGCAGCGTTACAGGGCCCAGCTACGAGCAGTACTTC | CASSVTGPSYEQYF
TRBD2 | TRBJ2-5 | - | TRBV6-5 | TGTGCCAGCAAGGCGGGGGGCTCCCAAGAGACCCAGTACTTC | CASKAGGSQETQYF
- | TRBJ2-1 | - | TRBV15 | TGTGCCACCAGCTATTACAATGAGCAGTTCTTC | CATSYYNEQFF
TRBD1 | TRBJ1-1 | - | TRBV15 | TGTGCCACGCGACAGGGGGCGAAGCCTGAAGCTTTCTTT | CATRQGAKPEAFF
TRBD1 | TRBJ1-1 | - | TRBV6-6 | TGTGCCAGCAGTTTCGGGCAGGGGGTAGGAGCTTTCTTT | CASSFGQGVGAFF
- | TRBJ2-3 | - | TRBV7-7 | TGTGCCAGCAGCTTTAGGGGCCGGCAGGGCCTTGATACGCAGTATTTT | CASSFRGRQGLDTQYF
- | TRBJ1-1 | - | TRBV7-2 | TGTGCCAGCAGCTTCACTGTGAACACTGAAGCTTTCTTT | CASSFTVNTEAFF
- | TRBJ1-5 | - | TRBV2 | TGTGCCAGCAGTGGGGGTACAGGGTGGGATCAGCCCCAGCATTTT | CASSGGTGWDQPQHF
TRBD2 | TRBJ2-7 | - | TRBV7-9 | TGTGCCAGCAGCTCCGGGCCGACTAGCGGGAGGGTCTACGAGCAGTACTTC | CASSSGPTSGRVYEQYF
- | TRBJ2-7 | few | TRBV5-4 | TGTGCCAGCAGCTTGACTAGAGGATTCCACGAGCAGTACTTC | CASSLTRGFHEQYF
- | TRBJ1-1 | - | TRBV4-1 | TGCGCCAGCAGCCAAGATCAGGGACATATGAACACTGAAGCTTTCTTT | CASSQDQGHMNTEAFF
- | TRBJ2-1 | once | TRBV7-9 | TGTGCCAGCAGCATTGTATCAGGTAGCTCCTACAATGAGCAGTTCTTC | CASSIVSGSSYNEQFF
- | TRBJ1-1 | - | TRBV6-1 | TGTGCCAGCAGTGAGCGGGTTACCGAAACAGGGCGCACTGAAGCTTTCTTT | CASSERVTETGRTEAFF
TRBD1 | TRBJ1-4 | - | TRBV4-3 | TGCGCCAGCAGCCAAGAAGACAGGGGACCTAATGAAAAACTGTTTTTT | CASSQEDRGPNEKLFF
- | TRBJ2-1 | - | TRBV28 | TGTGCCAGCAGTTTTTTGGCCCAGCCCTCCTACAATGAGCAGTTCTTC | CASSFLAQPSYNEQFF
TRBD2 | TRBJ2-3 | - | TRBV27 | TGTGCCAGCACCCCTAGCGGGTTCCCCTCAGATACGCAGTATTTT | CASTPSGFPSDTQYF
- | TRBJ1-1 | - | TRBV9 | TGTGCCAGCAGCGTAAGGGGGGCATCCACTGAAGCTTTCTTT | CASSVRGASTEAFF
- | TRBJ2-1 | - | TRBV29-1 | TGCAGCGTTGAAGAGATGGGCGACAGAAGATACAATGAGCAGTTCTTC | CSVEEMGDRRYNEQFF
TRBD1 | TRBJ2-3 | - | TRBV29-1 | TGCAGCGTTGAAGACGGGGACAGGGGGCCCGATACGCAGTATTTT | CSVEDGDRGPDTQYF
- | TRBJ1-5 | - | TRBV13 | TGTGCCAGCAGCTTAGGACGGGGGGCAGTGCAGCCCCAGCATTTT | CASSLGRGAVQPQHF
- | TRBJ2-3 | - | TRBV28 | TGTGCCAGCAGTCCCGCAGATACGCAGTATTTT | CASSPADTQYF
- | TRBJ2-5 | - | TRBV5-5 | TGTGCCAGCAGCTTATCGACAGGCCCGGAGACCCAGTACTTC | CASSLSTGPETQYF
TRBD2 | TRBJ2-1 | - | TRBV5-1 | TGCGCCAGCAGCGGGCTAGCGGGTAACAATGAGCAGTTCTTC | CASSGLAGNNEQFF